This T cell receptor beta chain originates from a study of blood T cells in healthy people across ages. Each of the donors had roughly 9.4 milliliters of peripheral blood drawn into EDTA-treated Vacutainer tubes. The use of a sample-barcoded 5' primer and a J-beta primer mix characterized a second PCR of about 7 to 12 cycles. TCRdb re-derived calls from the 5' RACE reads in MiXCR, one entry per CDR3 protein. This table holds hundreds of thousands of distinct CDR3 sequences, around 41% found once. In the case of this clonotype: Its matching antigen is unknown.

Overall study findings and caveats: Long-lived and aged donors differed, with more naive CD4+ cells and higher diversity in the long-lived.

The clonotype was recovered from a man older than 75 in good health. Sequenced: blood.

This CDR3 reads CASSERDLRGKLFF. In DNA form, the CDR3 reads TGTGCCAGCAGCGAACGGGACCTACGAGGAAAACTGTTTTTT. The chain joins TRBV27 to TRBJ1-4, with D possibly being TRBD1 (5 bases). The CDR3 spans 14 residues. The V and J ends lost 6 bases and 10 bases respectively, with 18 bases between them. The V gene's germline CDR1 is MNHEY and CDR2 SMNVEV (reference sequence). Combining the CDR3 with reference TRBV27 and TRBJ1-4 gives the whole variable domain EAQVTQNPRYLITVTGKKLTVTCSQNMNHEYMSWYRQDPGLGLRQIYYSMNVEVTDKGDVPEGYKVSRKEKRNFPLILESPSPNQTSLYFCASSERDLRGKLFFGSGTQLSVL.